This T cell receptor (beta chain) was retrieved from a study of T-cell reconstitution after alpha-beta-depleted transplantation in children. As it was prepared, the TCRbeta library received unique molecular identifiers. A single record per CDR3 protein comes from TCRdb applying MiXCR to the PCR reads. The sample lists roughly 500,000 distinct CDR3 sequences, around a third occurring once. The clonotype originates from a human donor who donated a stem cell graft to a child with aplastic anemia. Sequences were derived from PBMCs from the stem cell graft donor, sampled from the stem cell graft.

The CDR3 reads CASRSGLAGTYEQYF. DNA for the CDR3: TGTGCCAGCAGGAGTGGGTTGGCGGGGACCTACGAGCAGTACTTC. The gene calls are TRBV7-2 and TRBJ2-7, with D maybe TRBD2 (6 bases). The length of the CDR3 is 15 residues. Germline V gives CDR1 SGHTA, CDR2 FQGNSA. The V and J ends lost 6 bases and 2 bases respectively, with 17 bases between them.